This is a list of T cell receptor beta chains from one sample in a study of blood T cell repertoires in COVID-19. TCRdb keeps only in-frame clones here, not all; method: immunoSEQ multiplex PCR. The sample shows 170,000 or so clones, more than 85% of them seen only once. The specimen sequenced was peripheral blood. The receptors originated from a man in his forties or fifties with acute or convalescent COVID-19. Each CDR3 is given without its conserved first and last residue. The D gene is left open where the match is weak.

d_call j_call v_call cdr3_aa
- TRBJ2-1 TRBV7-9 ASSLSSGSYNEQF
- TRBJ2-5 TRBV12-2 ASRLVGGREPVEEWEETQY
- TRBJ1-1 TRBV9 ASSHTRDTISNTEAF
- TRBJ2-2 TRBV28 ASRSLIRGMSGELF
TRBD2 TRBJ2-1 TRBV6-4 ASSTSSGISYNEQF
- TRBJ2-5 TRBV6-5 ASASVQETQY
TRBD1 TRBJ1-5 TRBV12-5 ASAPPGQGAQPQH
- TRBJ2-1 TRBV19 ASSIGDKQF
- TRBJ1-1 TRBV29-1 SARDSNTEAF
- TRBJ2-2 TRBV7-2 ASSLGVAGELF
- TRBJ1-3 TRBV25-1 ASSEPGGNTIY
TRBD1 TRBJ2-1 TRBV19 ASSEDEETGGGYEQF